The T cell receptor beta chain described here comes from a study of blood T cell repertoires in COVID-19. Using immunoSEQ multiplex PCR, the repertoire was profiled, and TCRdb retains in-frame clones only, with some absent. Here the sample spans about 670,000 clones, 80% to 90% being singletons. CDR1 and CDR2 (germline): SGDLS, YYNGEE. The length of the CDR3 is 14 residues. The V and J ends lost 4 bases and 2 bases, in that order; junction bases with no gene match: 5. V gene TRBV9 combines with J gene TRBJ1-2; 7 bases line up with TRBD1. The receptor was isolated from a woman under 30 with acute or convalescent COVID-19. The sequencing sample was made of peripheral blood. CDR3 sequence (DNA): TGTGCCAGCAGCCCTGGACAGGCGAACTATGGCTACACCTTC. The encoded protein is CASSPGQANYGYTF.